The 9 T cell receptor beta chains in this list originate from one sample, sequenced in a study of siplizumab effects on memory and regulatory T cells. Clones were read by immunoSEQ multiplex PCR, and TCRdb kept only the in-frame ones, dropping some. Among about 40,000 clones, more than 70% were seen once, and the ten largest hold 0.25%. Sequencing was carried out using naive CD4+ T cells sorted from blood. Receptors were obtained from a human donor in good health.

This chain joins TRBV11-1 and TRBJ2-5, with 8 bases matching TRBD1. Germline CDR1 is SGHAT and CDR2 is FQDESV (reference sequence). The junction had 10 bases not matched to a gene; V was cut back by 5 bases and J by 5 bases. The CDR3 loop spans 15 amino acids. The CDR3, as DNA: TGTGCCAGCAGCCCTTTTCCCAGGGGGCAGGAGACCCAGTACTTC. The encoded protein is CASSPFPRGQETQYF.

The chain employs TRBV6-1 and TRBJ2-7, with 8 bases matching TRBD1. The CDR3 totals 16 residues. CDR1 is MNHNS and CDR2 is SASEGT in the germline V gene. J lost 3 bases, V lost 1 base, and 8 bases had no gene match. CDR3 DNA: TGTGCCAGCAGTGAAGTTGCCGGGACAGGACTCTACGAGCAGTACTTC. Protein: CASSEVAGTGLYEQYF.

The genes are TRBV7-9 and TRBJ2-4, with 11 positions matching TRBD2. With V trimmed by 0 bases and J by 10 bases, 5 bases remained unmatched. CDR3 size: 15 residues. Per germline, CDR1 SEHNR and CDR2 FQNEAQ (reference sequence). The CDR3 loop reads CASSLAGGTSGIQYF. CDR3 bases: TGTGCCAGCAGCTTAGCGGGAGGGACTAGCGGTATTCAGTACTTC.

In DNA, the CDR3 is TGCGCCAGCAGGGGGGTACTAGCGGGGCCAGATACGCAGTATTTT. Protein sequence: CASRGVLAGPDTQYF. The chain uses TRBV5-1 and TRBJ2-3, with TRBD2 identical over 10 bases. Germline lookup yields CDR1 SGHRS and CDR2 YFSETQ. The CDR3 covers 15 residues. J lost 4 bases, V lost 5 bases, and 7 bases had no gene match.

The chain joins TRBV6-1 to TRBJ1-3; a possible D gene is TRBD1 (5 bases). Trimming removed 3 bases from V and 3 bases from J, with 15 bases in between. Germline V CDR1 and CDR2: MNHNS, SASEGT. The CDR3 is 16 amino acids. This CDR3 reads CASSETTAQGGNTIYF. The CDR3 coding sequence is TGTGCCAGCAGTGAGACTACAGCTCAGGGTGGAAACACCATATATTTT.

V gene TRBV7-9 combines with J gene TRBJ2-1; TRBD1 or TRBD2 may be the D gene (5 bases each). Between the trimmed V and J ends, which lost 3 bases and 9 bases, there was a span of 12 bases. CDR1 and CDR2 (germline): SEHNR, FQNEAQ (reference sequence). The CDR3 contains 13 residues. CDR3 protein: CASSFRELGEQFF. In nucleotides, the CDR3 is TGTGCCAGCAGCTTCAGGGAGTTGGGTGAGCAGTTCTTC.

The chain combines TRBV15 with TRBJ1-3, with D uncertain. The V and J ends lost 5 bases and 2 bases respectively, with 7 bases between them. Per the germline V gene, CDR1 is LNHNV and CDR2 is YYDKDF (reference sequence). The CDR3 totals 13 residues. CDR3: CATSPNPGNTIYF. CDR3 in DNA: TGTGCCACCAGCCCCAACCCTGGAAACACCATATATTTT.

This chain connects TRBV30 to TRBJ2-1; D gene uncertain. This CDR3 comprises 11 residues. The germline V gene has CDR1 GTSNPN and CDR2 SVGIG (reference sequence). The V and J ends lost 2 bases and 8 bases respectively, with 7 bases between them. The CDR3 sequence: CAWSNYDEQFF. The CDR3 DNA is TGTGCCTGGAGTAACTATGATGAGCAGTTCTTC.

This clone was counted a single time. The chain has TRBV10-1 and TRBJ2-1, with 9 bases fitting TRBD2. Trimming removed 0 bases from V and 4 bases from J; junction bases left unmatched: 4. The CDR3 runs to 16 residues. Germline CDR1 and CDR2: WNHNN and SYGVQD (reference sequence). CDR3 sequence: CASSESSAGGYNEQFF. The CDR3, as DNA: TGCGCCAGCAGTGAGTCGTCAGCGGGAGGTTACAATGAGCAGTTCTTC.